This T cell receptor beta chain was sequenced in a study of blood T cell repertoires in COVID-19. Repertoires were generated with immunoSEQ multiplex PCR, while TCRdb's copy carries only in-frame clones and drops some. The sample consists of 400,000 to 450,000 clones, about nine tenths of them appearing once. This clone was counted once. V gave up 6 bases and J gave up 1 base, with 18 bases separating them. CDR3 length: 16 residues. Per the germline V gene, CDR1 is ENHRY and CDR2 is SYGVKD. The chain has TRBV10-3 and TRBJ1-2; D is uncertain. This TCR derives from a woman in her twenties or thirties with active or convalescent COVID-19. Source material: peripheral blood. CDR3: CAIRRDVRNSNYGYTF. As DNA, the CDR3 is TGTGCCATCAGAAGAGATGTCAGAAACAGTAACTATGGCTACACCTTC.